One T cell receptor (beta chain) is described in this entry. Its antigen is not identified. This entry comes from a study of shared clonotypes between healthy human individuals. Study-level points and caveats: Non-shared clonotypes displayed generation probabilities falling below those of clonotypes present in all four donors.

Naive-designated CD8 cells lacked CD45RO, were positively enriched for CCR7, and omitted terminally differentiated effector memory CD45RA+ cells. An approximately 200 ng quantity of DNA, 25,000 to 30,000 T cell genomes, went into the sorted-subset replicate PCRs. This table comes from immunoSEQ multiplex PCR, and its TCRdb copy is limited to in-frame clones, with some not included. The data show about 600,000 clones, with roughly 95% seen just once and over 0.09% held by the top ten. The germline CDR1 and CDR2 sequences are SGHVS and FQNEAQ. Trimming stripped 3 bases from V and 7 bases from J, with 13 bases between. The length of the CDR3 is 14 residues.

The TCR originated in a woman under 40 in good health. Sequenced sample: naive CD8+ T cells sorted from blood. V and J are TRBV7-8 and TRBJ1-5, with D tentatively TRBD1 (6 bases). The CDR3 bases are TGTGCCAGCAGCTTTTGGGGGCAGCAGCAGCCCCAGCATTTT. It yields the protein CASSFWGQQQPQHF.